The 19 T cell receptor beta chains given below trace back to one sample, sequenced in a study of blood T cell repertoires in COVID-19. TCRdb keeps only in-frame clones here, not all; method: immunoSEQ multiplex PCR. The repertoire consists of fewer than 450,000 clones, with roughly 87% occurring once and the leading ten covering roughly 1%. Sequenced sample: PBMCs or T cells enriched from blood (not recorded which). Receptors were obtained from a woman aged 30 to 39 who had recovered from COVID-19.

J is TRBJ1-4 and V is TRBV2, with a possible D match to TRBD1 (6 bases). Germline-derived CDR1 and CDR2 are SNHLY and FYNNEI. This CDR3 has 14 residues. With 6 bases removed from V and 11 bases from J, the gap between germline ends came to 19 bases. CDR3 coding DNA: TGTGCCAGCAGCGTACAGGGTCCCCCGAGTAAACTGTTTTTT. It specifies CASSVQGPPSKLFF.

This clone was seen a handful of times. The rearrangement uses TRBV4-1 and TRBJ1-5; D unclear. Trimming stripped 4 bases from V and 0 bases from J, with 13 bases between. Germline lookup yields CDR1 MGHRA and CDR2 YSYEKL. The CDR3 covers 16 residues. Here the CDR3 DNA reads TGCGCCAGCAGCCCCCGACACATACTTAGCAATCAGCCCCAGCATTTT. It yields the protein CASSPRHILSNQPQHF.

The chain uses TRBV6-5 and TRBJ2-7; 7 bases are shared with TRBD1. Trimming took 4 bases from V and 3 from J; bases not matched to a gene: 12. Germline CDR1 MNHEY, CDR2 SVGAGI. The CDR3 contains 16 residues. CDR3 nucleotides: TGTGCCAGCAGTTCCACAGGGGCCCGCCCCGTCTACGAGCAGTACTTC. It codes for CASSSTGARPVYEQYF.

This sequence joins TRBV2 and TRBJ1-5; 9 nucleotides match TRBD1. CDR1 is SNHLY, CDR2 FYNNEI, per germline. Losses at the gene ends were 6 bases for V and 3 bases for J; bases not matched to a gene: 6. The CDR3 contains 15 residues. CDR3 region: CASSSGTGYNQPQHF. The CDR3 coding sequence is TGTGCCAGCAGCTCCGGGACAGGGTACAATCAGCCCCAGCATTTT. Looking up the rest from reference TRBV2 and TRBJ1-5 gives the full variable domain: EPEVTQTPSHQVTQMGQEVILRCVPISNHLYFYWYRQILGQKVEFLVSFYNNEISEKSEIFDDQFSVERPDGSNFTLKIRSTKLEDSAMYFCASSSGTGYNQPQHFGDGTRLSIL.

This clone turned up a few times. The gene calls are TRBV30 and TRBJ1-2, with 8 bases identical to TRBD1. J lost 6 bases, V lost 2 bases, and 14 bases had no gene match. CDR3 size: 16 residues. Germline V gives CDR1 GTSNPN, CDR2 SVGIG (reference sequence). The CDR3 DNA is TGTGCCTGGAGTTACTGGAGGAAAAAGGGACAGGATGGCTACACCTTC. Its translation: CAWSYWRKKGQDGYTF.

The rearrangement joins TRBV3-1 (or the pseudogene TRBV3-2) to TRBJ2-1, with D unresolved. This CDR3 is 13 amino acids long. The V and J ends lost 4 bases and 3 bases respectively, with 7 bases between them. CDR1 is LGHDT, CDR2 YNNKEL, per germline (reference sequence). In nucleotides, the CDR3 is TGTGCCAGCAGCCTTCAGGTCTACAATGAGCAGTTCTTC. This gives the protein CASSLQVYNEQFF.

The CDR3 DNA follows: TGCAGCGGTGGACAGGCGGCAAGCACAGATACGCAGTATTTT. Translation gives CSGGQAASTDTQYF. The rearrangement links TRBV29-1 to TRBJ2-3; 7 bases map to TRBD1. Germline CDR1 reads SQVTM; CDR2 reads ANQGSEA. The CDR3 contains 14 residues. With 7 bases clipped from V and 0 bases from J, the junction kept 7 bases outside the gene matches.

This rearrangement joins TRBV7-8 to TRBJ2-5; 8 bases line up with TRBD2. V lost 5 bases, J lost 3 bases, and 8 bases stayed unmatched. The CDR3 covers 15 residues. Germline values: CDR1 SGHVS, CDR2 FQNEAQ. CDR3 nucleotides: TGTGCCAGCAGCCCCCGGACTAGCCGGGAAGAGACCCAGTACTTC. Protein product: CASSPRTSREETQYF.

The rearrangement uses TRBV19 and TRBJ2-1; 14 bases map to TRBD2. The junction had 16 bases not matched to a gene; V was cut back by 6 bases and J by 9 bases. Germline-derived CDR1 and CDR2 are LNHDA and SQIVND (reference sequence). The CDR3 extends over 18 amino acids. The CDR3 reads CASSLPTSGGAGAAEQFF. CDR3 coding DNA: TGTGCCAGTAGCCTCCCGACTAGCGGGGGGGCCGGGGCTGCTGAGCAGTTCTTC. Complete variable domain (other parts from reference TRBV19 and TRBJ2-1): DGGITQSPKYLFRKEGQNVTLSCEQNLNHDAMYWYRQDPGQGLRLIYYSQIVNDFQKGDIAEGYSVSREKKESFPLTVTSAQKNPTAFYLCASSLPTSGGAGAAEQFFGPGTRLTVL.

The chain joins TRBV27 to TRBJ2-3, with 10 bases fitting TRBD1. This CDR3 is built from 14 residues. V was clipped by 3 bases and J by 10 bases; unmatched bases: 7. In germline, CDR1 is MNHEY, CDR2 SMNVEV (reference sequence). CDR3 sequence (DNA): TGTGCCAGCAGTTTTACTTCCGGGACAGGGGCGCAGTATTTT. Translating gives CASSFTSGTGAQYF.

The genes are TRBV19 and TRBJ1-5; no clear D. V was shortened by 5 bases and J by 3 bases, with 14 bases between the two germline ends. This CDR3 has 15 amino acids. CDR1 LNHDA and CDR2 SQIVND come from the germline V gene (reference sequence). As DNA, the CDR3 is TGTGCCAGTAGTGCATCAGGAACAATCAATCAGCCCCAGCATTTT. Residues: CASSASGTINQPQHF.

The rearrangement uses TRBV5-1 and TRBJ2-7; 12 bases agree with TRBD2. CDR1 is SGHRS and CDR2 is YFSETQ in the germline V gene. The junction had 7 bases not matched to a gene; V was cut back by 0 bases and J by 0 bases. The CDR3 spans 18 residues. The CDR3 nucleotides read TGCGCCAGCAGCTTGGCCCCTAGCGGGGGGGACAGCTCCTACGAGCAGTACTTC. Its translation is CASSLAPSGGDSSYEQYF.

The DNA for the CDR3 is TGTGCCAGCAGGAAGGACAGGGGGAATGAGCAGTTCTTC. This codes for CASRKDRGNEQFF. The V gene is TRBV6-5, the J gene TRBJ2-1, with 10 bases that match TRBD1. The V segment lost 6 bases and the J segment 7 bases; nucleotides outside the gene matches: 3. Germline CDR1 MNHEY, CDR2 SVGAGI. The CDR3 length is 13 residues.

This clone was observed a single time. This chain connects TRBV4-2 to TRBJ1-3, with D perhaps TRBD1 (6 bases). The CDR3 extends over 17 amino acids. V dropped 0 bases and J dropped 0 bases, with 12 bases sitting between them. From germline, CDR1 is LGHNA and CDR2 YNFKEQ. The chain's CDR3 is CASSQDVRGPSGNTIYF. CDR3 coding DNA: TGTGCCAGCAGCCAAGATGTCAGGGGACCCTCTGGAAACACCATATATTTT.

The chain has TRBV27 and TRBJ1-5; D is perhaps TRBD1 (6 bases). The CDR3 length is 16 residues. V lost 5 bases to trimming and J lost 4 bases, with 18 bases between them. CDR1 MNHEY and CDR2 SMNVEV come from the germline V gene (reference sequence). The CDR3 region is CASSPLGGAPNQPQHF. DNA for the CDR3: TGTGCCAGCAGTCCATTAGGGGGGGCCCCTAATCAGCCCCAGCATTTT.

This chain joins TRBV27 and TRBJ1-3; possible D gene TRBD1, 5 bases. This CDR3 region has 14 residues. Germline lookup yields CDR1 MNHEY and CDR2 SMNVEV (reference sequence). V was pared by 7 bases and J by 0 bases, with 10 bases between. CDR3 coding DNA: TGTGCCAGCATGACAGTCCTCTCTGGAAACACCATATATTTT. It specifies CASMTVLSGNTIYF.

This CDR3 is CSVAVNSGNTIYF. CDR3 DNA sequence: TGCAGCGTTGCCGTTAACTCTGGAAACACCATATATTTT. The chain recombines TRBV29-1 with TRBJ1-3; D gene uncertain. Germline CDR1 SQVTM, CDR2 ANQGSEA. The V and J ends lost 4 bases and 0 bases respectively, with 7 bases between them. The CDR3 runs to 13 residues.

Turning to this clone: The same CDR3 is also encoded by other DNA sequences in this sample. The rearrangement links TRBV3-1 (or the pseudogene TRBV3-2) to TRBJ1-1, with 7 bases aligning to TRBD1. V was pared by 4 bases and J by 2 bases, with 1 base of the junction left unmatched. Germline lookup yields CDR1 LGHDT and CDR2 YNNKEL (reference sequence). The CDR3 extends over 13 amino acids. CDR3 sequence reads: CASSRQGNTEAFF. For the CDR3, the DNA is TGTGCCAGCAGCCGACAGGGAAACACTGAAGCTTTCTTT.

The chain couples TRBV5-5 to TRBJ1-4, with D maybe TRBD1 (5 bases). The germline V gene has CDR1 SGHKS and CDR2 YYEKEE (reference sequence). Deletions cut 2 bases from V and 4 bases from J, with 9 bases between. The CDR3 runs 14 residues. CDR3: CASSLGGVNEKLFF. The CDR3 nucleotides are TGTGCCAGCAGCTTAGGAGGGGTTAATGAAAAACTGTTTTTT.